These 18 T cell receptor beta chains originate from one sample sequenced in a study of cytomegalovirus exposure and HLA in healthy donors. Produced via immunoSEQ multiplex PCR; TCRdb's table is partial and in-frame only. The sample includes about 220,000 clones, 65% to 85% of them seen just once. Sequencing was carried out using PBMCs. Receptors originate from a woman younger than 45 in good health and CMV-seropositive.

This clone was seen only once. The chain uses TRBV4-1 and TRBJ2-2; 10 bases are a match to TRBD1. Trimming cost V 4 bases and J 6 bases; bases outside gene matches: 5. This CDR3 has 15 residues. CDR1 and CDR2 from the germline V gene are MGHRA and YSYEKL. The CDR3 sequence is CASSPGTGAAGELFF. For the CDR3, the DNA is TGCGCCAGCAGCCCAGGGACAGGGGCGGCCGGGGAGCTGTTTTTT.

V usage is TRBV11-1 and J usage is TRBJ1-1; D call uncertain. Trimming pared 5 bases from V and 5 bases from J, leaving 15 bases between. Looked up from germline, CDR1 is SGHAT and CDR2 is FQDESV (reference sequence). The CDR3 sequence is 14 residues long. CDR3 amino acids: CASSPPVAGTEAFF. The CDR3 region has the DNA TGTGCCAGCAGCCCCCCAGTTGCGGGAACTGAAGCTTTCTTT.

The rearrangement uses TRBV5-6 and TRBJ1-3; D not resolved. With 7 bases removed from V and 3 bases from J, the gap between germline ends came to 8 bases. The germline V gene encodes CDR1 SGHDT and CDR2 YYEEEE. The CDR3 runs 12 residues. For the CDR3, the DNA is TGTGCCAGCGAGAGTTTTGGAAACACCATATATTTT. Protein: CASESFGNTIYF.

CDR3 region: CASSIGGLDGYTF. CDR3 nucleotide sequence: TGTGCCAGTAGTATAGGTGGGCTTGATGGCTACACCTTC. This rearrangement joins TRBV19 to TRBJ1-2; D remains ambiguous. Trimming left V 1 base short and J 6 bases short, with 9 bases between. This CDR3 has 13 amino acids. The germline gives CDR1 LNHDA, CDR2 SQIVND (reference sequence). The whole variable domain, remainder taken from reference TRBV19 and TRBJ1-2, is DGGITQSPKYLFRKEGQNVTLSCEQNLNHDAMYWYRQDPGQGLRLIYYSQIVNDFQKGDIAEGYSVSREKKESFPLTVTSAQKNPTAFYLCASSIGGLDGYTFGSGTRLTVV.

The chain is built from TRBV27 and TRBJ2-7, with a possible D match to TRBD2 (6 bases). The CDR3 is 14 amino acids. V was shortened by 8 bases and J by 2 bases, with 16 bases between the two germline ends. CDR1 is MNHEY, CDR2 SMNVEV, per germline (reference sequence). CDR3 DNA: TGTGCCAGCTGGCCAGCGGGTGGGCCCTACGAGCAGTACTTC. Translating it yields CASWPAGGPYEQYF.

Of note for this clone: This may arise from a read error, as a much more abundant clone is one base away. The V and J genes are TRBV7-9 and TRBJ2-2; D not resolved. Germline lookup yields CDR1 SEHNR and CDR2 FQNEAQ (reference sequence). The CDR3 spans 12 residues. V gave up 1 base and J gave up 5 bases, with 2 bases separating them. This CDR3 reads CASSLGTGELFF. CDR3 sequence (DNA): TGTGCCAGCAGCTTAGGGACCGGGGAGCTGTTTTTT.

The rearrangement joins TRBV6-1 to TRBJ2-7, with TRBD2 matching 11 bases. V trimming: 4 bases; J trimming: 2 bases; junction bases outside the gene matches: 4. The CDR3 has 15 residues. From germline, CDR1 is MNHNS and CDR2 SASEGT. The CDR3 reads CASSGPTSGTYEQYF. In nucleotides, the CDR3 is TGTGCCAGCAGTGGACCGACTAGCGGGACCTACGAGCAGTACTTC.

V usage is TRBV4-1 and J usage is TRBJ1-1, with a weak D call TRBD1 (6 bases). V was cut by 6 bases and J by 3 bases, with 17 bases left in between. The germline V gene has CDR1 MGHRA and CDR2 YSYEKL. The CDR3 totals 15 residues. The CDR3 loop is CASSSQGRGDTEAFF. The CDR3 nucleotides read TGCGCCAGCAGTTCCCAGGGGAGAGGGGACACTGAAGCTTTCTTT.

The gene calls are TRBV4-3 and TRBJ2-7, with D perhaps TRBD1 (5 bases). Germline loops: CDR1 LGHNA, CDR2 YSLEER. V shed 2 bases and J shed 0 bases, with 20 bases lying between them. The length of the CDR3 is 18 residues. DNA of the CDR3: TGCGCCAGCAGCCAATTTTTCGGGCAGGGTTTCGGCTCCTACGAGCAGTACTTC. Its translation is CASSQFFGQGFGSYEQYF.

The gene calls are TRBV5-6 and TRBJ2-2; TRBD2 is a possible D gene (6 bases). Germline CDR1 is SGHDT and CDR2 is YYEEEE. The CDR3 is 16 amino acids. V was trimmed by 4 bases and J by 7 bases, leaving 20 bases between them. Here the CDR3 DNA reads TGTGCCAGCAGCCCCTTCGCAACGGGAGTCGGCGGGGAGCTGTTTTTT. This codes for CASSPFATGVGGELFF.

The rearrangement joins TRBV13 to TRBJ1-4; the D gene is possibly TRBD1 (6 bases). V was clipped by 0 bases and J by 6 bases, with 11 bases between them. This CDR3 contains 15 residues. Per the germline V gene, CDR1 is PRHDT and CDR2 is FYEKMQ (reference sequence). CDR3 in amino acids: CASSLGQGPHEKLFF. In DNA, the CDR3 is TGTGCCAGCAGCTTAGGACAGGGTCCCCATGAAAAACTGTTTTTT. The full variable domain, rest sourced from reference TRBV13 and TRBJ1-4, is AAGVIQSPRHLIKEKRETATLKCYPIPRHDTVYWYQQGPGQDPQFLISFYEKMQSDKGSIPDRFSAQQFSDYHSELNMSSLELGDSALYFCASSLGQGPHEKLFFGSGTQLSVL.

The V call is TRBV6-5, the J call TRBJ2-7, with a possible D match to TRBD1 (5 bases). Germline V gene data show CDR1 as MNHEY and CDR2 as SVGAGI. Trimming stripped 2 bases from V and 5 bases from J, with 7 bases between. The CDR3 length is 12 residues. The CDR3 region has the DNA TGTGCCAGCAGTTACGGGGCACACGAGCAGTACTTC. This sequence encodes CASSYGAHEQYF.

Only a few counts were recorded for this clone. V gene TRBV9 combines with J gene TRBJ2-7, with D uncertain. V was cut by 3 bases and J by 5 bases, with 12 bases left in between. There are 13 residues in the CDR3. Looked up from germline, CDR1 is SGDLS and CDR2 is YYNGEE. CDR3 residues: CASSGGPVDEQYF. The CDR3 DNA follows: TGTGCCAGCAGCGGCGGACCCGTGGACGAGCAGTACTTC.

The chain is built from TRBV2 and TRBJ2-3; 7 bases fit TRBD1. V lost 6 bases, J lost 2 bases, and 11 bases stayed unmatched. The CDR3 loop spans 16 amino acids. Germline assignment: CDR1 SNHLY and CDR2 FYNNEI. Here the CDR3 reads CASSAQQGPLTDTQYF. The CDR3 nucleotides read TGTGCCAGCAGCGCTCAACAGGGGCCCCTCACAGATACGCAGTATTTT.

The chain employs TRBV13 and TRBJ2-7; D not resolved. Trimming took off 1 base at V and 4 bases at J, with 5 bases between the two ends. This CDR3 region has 12 residues. The germline V gene has CDR1 PRHDT and CDR2 FYEKMQ (reference sequence). For the CDR3, the DNA is TGTGCCAGCAGCTTAGCCTTGTACGAGCAGTACTTC. It yields the protein CASSLALYEQYF.

CDR3 nucleotide sequence: TGTGCCAGCAGCTTAACATCGGGACACCAGAACTATGGCTACACCTTC. Amino acids: CASSLTSGHQNYGYTF. The V gene is TRBV7-2, the J gene TRBJ1-2; perhaps TRBD1 as D (6 bases). CDR1 and CDR2 (germline): SGHTA, FQGNSA. The CDR3 contains 16 residues. The V and J ends lost 2 bases and 2 bases respectively, with 15 bases between them. Full variable domain (missing parts from reference TRBV7-2 and TRBJ1-2): GAGVSQSPSNKVTEKGKDVELRCDPISGHTALYWYRQSLGQGLEFLIYFQGNSAPDKSGLPSDRFSAERTGGSVSTLTIQRTQQEDSAVYLCASSLTSGHQNYGYTFGSGTRLTVV.

This clone occurred once. This chain joins TRBV28 and TRBJ2-7; 11 bases align to TRBD1. The CDR3 spans 14 residues. Germline assignment: CDR1 MDHEN and CDR2 SYDVKM. V shed 6 bases, J shed 3 bases, and the junction held 4 bases outside the gene matches. CDR3 amino acids: CASRGQGAGYEQYF. DNA of the CDR3: TGTGCCAGCAGAGGACAGGGGGCCGGCTACGAGCAGTACTTC.

The J gene is TRBJ1-1, the V gene TRBV5-1; 7 positions agree with TRBD1. Germline V gene data show CDR1 as SGHRS and CDR2 as YFSETQ. The CDR3 runs to 15 residues. V lost 3 bases, J lost 5 bases, and 10 bases stayed unmatched. The CDR3: CASSSGGTEGTEAFF. The CDR3 DNA reads TGCGCCAGCAGCTCGGGAGGGACAGAAGGGACTGAAGCTTTCTTT.